These 32 T cell receptor beta chains came from one sample sequenced in a study of cytomegalovirus exposure and HLA in healthy donors. 60 Vbeta and 13 Jbeta primers were used in PCR. TCRdb keeps only in-frame clones here, not all; method: immunoSEQ multiplex PCR. The sample lists roughly 150,000 clones; 81% were seen once. Sequences were obtained from PBMCs. The receptors shown here come from a man aged 45 to 65 in good health and CMV-seropositive.

The chain employs TRBV4-3 and TRBJ2-5; D is perhaps TRBD1 (6 bases). Trimming took off 0 bases at V and 4 bases at J, with 15 bases between the two ends. Germline loops: CDR1 LGHNA, CDR2 YSLEER. The CDR3 spans 16 residues. The CDR3 DNA reads as TGCGCCAGCAGCCAAGAATGGTCTAGGGGGAGAGAGACCCAGTACTTC. Protein sequence: CASSQEWSRGRETQYF.

The chain carries TRBV6-1 and TRBJ1-4; 7 positions agree with TRBD1. CDR1 MNHNS and CDR2 SASEGT come from the germline V gene. The J segment lost 7 bases and the V segment lost 8 bases, leaving 7 bases of the junction unmatched. The CDR3 has 13 residues. The CDR3, as DNA: TGTGCCAGCCTTGAAAGGGGGCCTGAAAAACTGTTTTTT. Protein sequence: CASLERGPEKLFF.

The J gene is TRBJ2-5, the V gene TRBV7-9, with 7 bases identical to TRBD1. The CDR3 covers 14 residues. V shed 7 bases and J 2 bases; nucleotides not matched to a gene: 7. The germline V gene has CDR1 SEHNR and CDR2 FQNEAQ (reference sequence). CDR3 in DNA: TGTGCCAGCAACCTGGGACAGCAACAAGAGACCCAGTACTTC. Amino acid sequence: CASNLGQQQETQYF. Full variable domain (missing parts from reference TRBV7-9 and TRBJ2-5): DTGVSQNPRHKITKRGQNVTFRCDPISEHNRLYWYRQTLGQGPEFLTYFQNEAQLEKSRLLSDRFSAERPKGSFSTLEIQRTEQGDSAMYLCASNLGQQQETQYFGPGTRLLVL.

The chain links TRBV6-5 to TRBJ2-3, with D tentatively TRBD2 (5 bases). Germline V CDR1 and CDR2: MNHEY, SVGAGI. CDR3 length equals 14 residues. Trimming removed 2 bases from V and 6 bases from J, with 12 bases in between. CDR3 coding DNA: TGTGCCAGCAGTTACGGTGGAGGCAGCGATACGCAGTATTTT. Translated, it gives CASSYGGGSDTQYF.

This clone appeared a single time. The chain employs TRBV6-5 and TRBJ2-7; TRBD2 agrees at 12 bases. Germline V gene sequence: CDR1 MNHEY, CDR2 SVGAGI. The CDR3 runs 16 residues. V lost 4 bases, J lost 3 bases, and 7 bases stayed unmatched. CDR3 bases: TGTGCCAGCAGTTCCCCCTCGACTAGCGGGAGCTACGAGCAGTACTTC. Its translation: CASSSPSTSGSYEQYF.

The chain links TRBV5-6 to TRBJ2-1, with 11 bases matching TRBD2. With V trimmed by 4 bases and J by 10 bases, 13 bases remained unmatched. The CDR3 has 16 residues. Germline lookup yields CDR1 SGHDT and CDR2 YYEEEE. The CDR3 is CASSPALAGAGREQFF. The CDR3 DNA reads TGTGCCAGCAGCCCCGCACTAGCGGGGGCTGGGAGGGAGCAGTTCTTC.

The chain is built from TRBV6-5 and TRBJ2-3, with D maybe TRBD2 (6 bases). The CDR3 loop spans 16 amino acids. Germline loops: CDR1 MNHEY, CDR2 SVGAGI. Deletions cut 0 bases from V and 0 bases from J, with 10 bases between. The CDR3 loop is CASSYSFSGSTDTQYF. The CDR3 DNA sequence: TGTGCCAGCAGTTACTCTTTTAGCGGTAGCACAGATACGCAGTATTTT.

This rearrangement joins TRBV13 to TRBJ2-5; possible D gene TRBD1, 6 bases. V was clipped by 5 bases and J by 6 bases, with 13 bases between them. The CDR3 is 13 residues long. Germline V gives CDR1 PRHDT, CDR2 FYEKMQ (reference sequence). The CDR3 nucleotides are TGTGCCAGCAGCCAAACAACAGGGCAGACCCAGTACTTC. This translates into CASSQTTGQTQYF.

The V gene is TRBV27, the J gene TRBJ2-7; a weak D match, TRBD1 (6 bases). This CDR3 spans 14 amino acids. Trimming removed 0 bases at V and 7 bases at J, with 13 bases between. From germline, CDR1 is MNHEY and CDR2 SMNVEV (reference sequence). CDR3 in amino acids: CASSLSGAMGEQYF. The CDR3 DNA is TGTGCCAGCAGTTTATCGGGGGCGATGGGGGAGCAGTACTTC.

The chain is built from TRBV10-3 and TRBJ2-1; TRBD1 matches at 7 bases. V gave up 6 bases and J gave up 7 bases; unmatched junction bases: 6. The CDR3 extends over 13 amino acids. Germline CDR1 reads ENHRY; CDR2 reads SYGVKD. Here the CDR3 DNA reads TGTGCCATCAGGGCACAGGGGAAGAATGAGCAGTTCTTC. Amino acids: CAIRAQGKNEQFF.

J is TRBJ1-2 and V is TRBV28; D may be TRBD1 (5 bases). V was trimmed by 6 bases and J by 4 bases, leaving 9 bases between them. Germline V gives CDR1 MDHEN, CDR2 SYDVKM. This CDR3 has 12 amino acids. The CDR3 sequence: CASRPDSYGYTF. The CDR3 DNA follows: TGTGCCAGCAGACCCGACAGCTATGGCTACACCTTC.

The rearrangement links TRBV19 to TRBJ2-7; 10 nucleotides agree with TRBD1. The V segment lost 6 bases and the J segment 1 base; nucleotides outside the gene matches: 6. The germline gives CDR1 LNHDA, CDR2 SQIVND (reference sequence). The CDR3 is 15 amino acids. The CDR3 coding sequence is TGTGCCAGTAGCGGGCCGGGACAGGGGTCCTACGAGCAGTACTTC. This translates into CASSGPGQGSYEQYF.

The genes are TRBV19 and TRBJ2-1; no reliable D call. Germline CDR1 reads LNHDA; CDR2 reads SQIVND (reference sequence). The CDR3 spans 13 residues. Trimming pared 7 bases from V and 4 bases from J, leaving 11 bases between. This CDR3 reads CASKDLAYNEQFF. The CDR3 nucleotides are TGTGCCAGTAAAGACTTAGCATACAATGAGCAGTTCTTC.

The J gene is TRBJ1-2, the V gene TRBV30, with TRBD1 matching 8 bases. The CDR3 spans 11 residues. Trimming at V came to 7 bases and at J to 7 bases, leaving 5 bases not matched to a gene. Germline lookup yields CDR1 GTSNPN and CDR2 SVGIG (reference sequence). The CDR3 nucleotides are TGTGCCTCGGACAGGGTACTTGGCTACACCTTC. Amino acids: CASDRVLGYTF.

A remark on this clone: The junction departs from the called germline gene at one end, perhaps through a read error. V is TRBV5-4 and J is TRBJ2-5; TRBD2 is a possible D gene (6 bases). The CDR3 runs to 15 residues. Germline assignment: CDR1 SGHNT and CDR2 YYREEE (reference sequence). The CDR3 protein is CASSPAGGYQEAQYF. In DNA form, the CDR3 reads TGTGCCAGCAGCCCGGCTGGAGGGTACCAAGAGGCCCAGTACTTC.

The genes are TRBV18 and TRBJ2-3; unclear D gene. Germline CDR1 is KGHSH and CDR2 is LQKENI. Trimming removed 5 bases at V and 7 bases at J, with 16 bases between. The CDR3 has 14 amino acids. The CDR3 here is CASSTTTDWNTQYF. In DNA, the CDR3 is TGTGCCAGCTCAACAACAACCGACTGGAATACGCAGTATTTT.

The chain links TRBV18 to TRBJ2-7; 9 bases are a match to TRBD1. The germline gives CDR1 KGHSH, CDR2 LQKENI. V lost 3 bases to trimming and J lost 6 bases; unmatched junction nucleotides: 9. This CDR3 is built from 15 residues. The CDR3 loop is CASSPAAGQGAEQYF. The CDR3 nucleotides read TGTGCCAGCTCACCGGCCGCGGGACAGGGTGCCGAGCAGTACTTC.

A single count supports this clone. This chain uses TRBV9 with TRBJ2-2; 7 bases agree with TRBD2. Germline values: CDR1 SGDLS, CDR2 YYNGEE. The CDR3 is 13 residues long. After removal of 6 bases from V and 7 bases from J, the junction contained 6 bases not matched to a gene. The CDR3 coding sequence is TGTGCCAGCACGGCTAGCGGTTACGGGGAGCTGTTTTTT. It yields the protein CASTASGYGELFF.

The CDR3 is CASSLVAGSVEQFF. In nucleotides, the CDR3 is TGCGCCAGCAGCTTGGTTGCGGGATCGGTTGAGCAGTTCTTC. V usage is TRBV5-1 and J usage is TRBJ2-1; weak D call: TRBD2 (6 bases). V shed 0 bases and J shed 9 bases, with 13 bases lying between them. The germline V gene has CDR1 SGHRS and CDR2 YFSETQ. The CDR3 contains 14 residues.

The rearrangement joins TRBV10-1 to TRBJ2-1, with D possibly matching TRBD1 (6 bases). CDR1 WNHNN and CDR2 SYGVQD come from the germline V gene (reference sequence). V lost 4 bases and J 1 base, leaving 14 bases between the germline ends. CDR3 size: 16 residues. DNA for the CDR3: TGCGCCAGCAGTGGGTTACAGGGAGCGTCCTACAATGAGCAGTTCTTC. Its protein product is CASSGLQGASYNEQFF.

This chain connects TRBV10-3 to TRBJ2-1, with 10 bases matching TRBD2. V lost 4 bases to trimming and J lost 9 bases; unmatched junction nucleotides: 12. CDR1 and CDR2 from the germline V gene are ENHRY and SYGVKD. There are 16 residues in the CDR3. CDR3 DNA sequence: TGTGCCATCAGTGCCACGCCTAGCGGGAGTTTAAGTGAGCAGTTCTTC. The encoded protein is CAISATPSGSLSEQFF.

The chain combines TRBV11-2 with TRBJ2-5; possible D gene TRBD1, 5 bases. V was shortened by 1 base and J by 3 bases, with 9 bases between the two germline ends. Germline assignment: CDR1 SGHAT and CDR2 FQNNGV. The length of the CDR3 is 14 residues. The CDR3 loop reads CASSLGQGKETQYF. The CDR3 nucleotides are TGTGCCAGCAGCTTAGGGCAGGGTAAAGAGACCCAGTACTTC.

V and J are TRBV5-1 and TRBJ2-7; 7 nucleotides line up with TRBD1. Trimming cost V 3 bases and J 3 bases; bases outside gene matches: 6. Germline V gives CDR1 SGHRS, CDR2 YFSETQ. The CDR3 extends over 14 amino acids. In nucleotides, the CDR3 is TGCGCCAGCAGCTCGACAGGGTCCAACTACGAGCAGTACTTC. This sequence encodes CASSSTGSNYEQYF.

V usage is TRBV28 and J usage is TRBJ2-7, with 7 bases aligning to TRBD1. Trimming at V came to 3 bases and at J to 1 base, leaving 6 bases not matched to a gene. The CDR3 is 15 amino acids. The germline gives CDR1 MDHEN, CDR2 SYDVKM. The CDR3 spells CASSLTGTSSYEQYF. The CDR3 DNA sequence: TGTGCCAGCAGTTTGACAGGGACCTCATCCTACGAGCAGTACTTC.

V usage is TRBV6-1 and J usage is TRBJ1-6; 8 bases fit TRBD1. This CDR3 contains 15 residues. Germline lookup yields CDR1 MNHNS and CDR2 SASEGT. Trimming at V came to 0 bases and at J to 7 bases, leaving 2 bases not matched to a gene. Here the CDR3 reads CASSEAYRGNSPLHF. The CDR3 DNA sequence: TGTGCCAGCAGTGAAGCTTACAGGGGGAATTCACCCCTCCACTTT.

This chain links TRBV5-1 with TRBJ2-3; the D gene is possibly TRBD1 (5 bases). Trimming stripped 4 bases from V and 1 base from J, with 13 bases between. The CDR3 consists of 15 residues. CDR1 and CDR2 (germline): SGHRS, YFSETQ. CDR3 in amino acids: CASSLQGWGTDTQYF. The CDR3 bases are TGCGCCAGCAGCCTCCAGGGTTGGGGCACAGATACGCAGTATTTT.

Here the CDR3 DNA reads TGTGCCAGCAGCTTAGGTTCAGGTCAAGAGACCCAGTACTTC. It translates to CASSLGSGQETQYF. The V and J genes are TRBV7-3 and TRBJ2-5; D is unclear. This CDR3 is 14 amino acids long. Looked up from germline, CDR1 is SGHTA and CDR2 is FQGTGA. Trimming shortened V by 2 bases and J by 2 bases, and 9 bases separated the two germline ends.

This clone was observed a handful of times. This chain links TRBV4-2 with TRBJ2-1; no firm D call. This CDR3 is built from 16 residues. Deletions cut 0 bases from V and 0 bases from J, with 9 bases between. From germline, CDR1 is LGHNA and CDR2 YNFKEQ. CDR3 nucleotides: TGTGCCAGCAGCCAAGAGTCGAGAAGCTCCTACAATGAGCAGTTCTTC. This sequence encodes CASSQESRSSYNEQFF.

This clone has a single count. The CDR3 DNA reads TGTGCCTGGAGGGGTGGTAGCGGAAGAATGCAGTTCTTC. Translating it yields CAWRGGSGRMQFF. The J gene is TRBJ2-1, the V gene TRBV30; tentatively, D is TRBD2 (6 bases). The germline V gene encodes CDR1 GTSNPN and CDR2 SVGIG (reference sequence). The CDR3 totals 13 residues. Trimming removed 3 bases at V and 12 bases at J, with 18 bases between.

The chain couples TRBV5-1 to TRBJ2-3; maybe TRBD2 (7 bases). Trimming left V 7 bases short and J 2 bases short, with 14 bases between. The CDR3 covers 14 residues. Germline lookup yields CDR1 SGHRS and CDR2 YFSETQ. The CDR3 spells CASRRGANTDTQYF. CDR3 DNA sequence: TGCGCCAGCCGTCGGGGGGCCAACACAGATACGCAGTATTTT.

This rearrangement joins TRBV11-2 to TRBJ1-3; no clear D. This CDR3 is 13 amino acids long. Per germline, CDR1 SGHAT and CDR2 FQNNGV. V lost 5 bases and J 3 bases, leaving 8 bases between the germline ends. CDR3 nucleotides: TGTGCCAGCAGCCCCCCGGTTGGAAACACCATATATTTT. Encoded protein: CASSPPVGNTIYF.

The V gene is TRBV6-5, the J gene TRBJ1-5; the D is unclear. V was trimmed by 2 bases and J by 4 bases, leaving 6 bases between them. The CDR3 has 13 residues. Germline V lookup: CDR1 MNHEY, CDR2 SVGAGI. The CDR3 DNA reads as TGTGCCAGCAGTTACCGGGAAAATCAGCCCCAGCATTTT. This encodes CASSYRENQPQHF.